This passage covers 13 T cell receptor beta chains from one sample sequenced in a study of blood T cells in healthy people across ages. With a J-beta primer mix and a sample-barcoded 5' primer, a second PCR ran roughly 6 to 11 cycles. TCRdb independently ran MiXCR on the 5' RACE reads; one entry per CDR3 protein. The sample holds hundreds of thousands of distinct CDR3 sequences; 53% are singletons and the top ten take approximately 40%. Sequenced material: blood. The receptor source for this set is an elderly man in good health.

The gene calls are TRBV10-3 and TRBJ2-7; 9 bases match TRBD1. The V gene end was trimmed by 2 bases and the J gene end by 3 bases; junction bases not matched to a gene: 5. Germline V CDR1 and CDR2: ENHRY, SYGVKD. The CDR3 is made up of 15 amino acids. The CDR3 sequence is CAISEPGQGDYEQYF. The CDR3 DNA reads as TGTGCCATCAGTGAGCCGGGACAGGGTGACTACGAGCAGTACTTC.

A few counts support this clonotype. The chain joins TRBV18 to TRBJ1-5; D ambiguous. The V gene lost 2 bases and the J gene lost 7 bases, with 9 bases spanning the gap. The germline CDR1 and CDR2 sequences are KGHSH and LQKENI. The CDR3 has 13 residues. CDR3 bases: TGTGCCAGCTCACCATATCAGGTCCAGCCCCAGCATTTT. Amino acids: CASSPYQVQPQHF.

The chain joins TRBV3-1 to TRBJ2-3; D is undetermined. The CDR3 covers 15 residues. V lost 1 base and J 6 bases, leaving 14 bases between the germline ends. Per the germline V gene, CDR1 is LGHDT and CDR2 is YNNKEL (reference sequence). CDR3 amino acids: CASSQVPRTRDTQYF. The CDR3 DNA reads TGTGCCAGCAGCCAAGTACCCCGAACGAGGGATACGCAGTATTTT.

This rearrangement joins TRBV5-1 to TRBJ2-1; 10 positions match TRBD1. From germline, CDR1 is SGHRS and CDR2 YFSETQ. The CDR3 is made up of 16 amino acids. J was trimmed by 5 bases and V by 1 base; bases with no gene match: 6. The DNA for the CDR3 is TGCGCCAGCAGCTTGAGGACAGGGGGGTCCAACAATGAGCAGTTCTTC. Its protein product is CASSLRTGGSNNEQFF.

A few counts support this clonotype. The chain couples TRBV24-1 to TRBJ2-5; 7 nucleotides match TRBD2. With 6 bases clipped from V and 5 bases from J, the junction kept 5 bases outside the gene matches. Germline lookup yields CDR1 KGHDR and CDR2 SFDVKD. The CDR3 length is 13 residues. The CDR3, as DNA: TGTGCCACCAGTTCTGCGGGAGTTGAGACCCAGTACTTC. It specifies CATSSAGVETQYF.

This clonotype was counted ten times or more. This chain joins TRBV20-1 and TRBJ2-1; TRBD2 is a possible D gene (6 bases). The V end lost 6 bases, the J end lost 0 bases, and 12 bases lay between the germline ends. This CDR3 region has 14 residues. Germline-derived CDR1 and CDR2 are DFQATT and SNEGSKA (reference sequence). CDR3 protein: CSAGAGSSYNEQFF. The CDR3 nucleotides are TGCAGTGCCGGAGCGGGTAGCTCCTACAATGAGCAGTTCTTC.

V usage is TRBV29-1 and J usage is TRBJ1-2, with D unclear. Germline V gene sequence: CDR1 SQVTM, CDR2 ANQGSEA. The V gene lost 7 bases and the J gene lost 7 bases, with 13 bases spanning the gap. The CDR3 runs to 11 residues. CDR3 nucleotide sequence: TGCAGCGGTTATCGGTCTCTTGGCTACACCTTC. This gives the protein CSGYRSLGYTF.

The rearrangement uses TRBV14 and TRBJ2-7; either TRBD1 or TRBD2 may supply D (5 bases each). The germline V gene has CDR1 SGHDN and CDR2 FVKESK. This CDR3 has 13 amino acids. The DNA of the CDR3 is TGTGCTAGCGCCACCGGGACCGCCTACGAGCAGTACTTC. It codes for CASATGTAYEQYF.

The chain employs TRBV20-1 and TRBJ2-5; D is uncertain. Deletions cut 2 bases from V and 11 bases from J, with 21 bases between. The CDR3 sequence is 14 residues long. The germline CDR1 and CDR2 sequences are DFQATT and SNEGSKA (reference sequence). CDR3 amino acids: CSARISEANNEQYF. In nucleotides, the CDR3 is TGCAGTGCTAGAATAAGTGAGGCTAACAATGAGCAGTACTTC.

Concerning this clonotype: Relative to the germline gene, one junction end is altered; a read error may explain this. This chain connects TRBV7-8 to TRBJ1-2; 7 nucleotides agree with TRBD1. The CDR3 is 13 residues long. Germline values: CDR1 SGHVS, CDR2 FQNEAQ. The CDR3 region has the DNA TGTGCCGGCAGCTCTACTTCGAGGGGGCTCTACACCTTC. Translation: CAGSSTSRGLYTF. Full variable domain (rest looked up from reference TRBV7-8 and TRBJ1-2): GAGVSQSPRYKVAKRGQDVALRCDPISGHVSLFWYQQALGQGPEFLTYFQNEAQLDKSGLPSDRFFAERPEGSVSTLKIQRTQQEDSAVYLCAGSSTSRGLYTFGSGTRLTVV.

The rearrangement uses TRBV7-9 and TRBJ2-3, with 13 positions matching TRBD2. Losses at the gene ends were 5 bases for V and 4 bases for J; bases not matched to a gene: 9. This CDR3 contains 17 residues. Germline loops: CDR1 SEHNR, CDR2 FQNEAQ (reference sequence). CDR3 in amino acids: CASSPRTSGSIADTQYF. The CDR3 bases are TGTGCCAGCAGCCCCAGGACTAGCGGGAGTATCGCAGATACGCAGTATTTT.

This clonotype was counted between two and nine times. The chain combines TRBV12-3 or TRBV12-4 with TRBJ2-1, with D perhaps TRBD1 (5 bases). This CDR3 contains 12 residues. Trimming took off 4 bases at V and 10 bases at J, with 11 bases between the two ends. The CDR3 reads CASSSPGYEQFF. In DNA, the CDR3 is TGTGCCAGCAGTTCGCCAGGGTACGAGCAGTTCTTC.

This clonotype has only a few counts. The chain couples TRBV5-1 to TRBJ2-1; 8 bases match TRBD2. CDR3 size: 14 residues. The ends lost 3 bases at V and 5 bases at J; junction bases unmatched: 4. Germline V gene sequence: CDR1 SGHRS, CDR2 YFSETQ. As DNA, the CDR3 is TGCGCCAGCAGCTATTTAGCGGGACACAATGAGCAGTTCTTC. Translation: CASSYLAGHNEQFF.